What follows are 7 T cell receptor beta chains derived from one specimen sequenced in a study of CD8 T cells in Susac syndrome. Random-hexamer reverse transcription was applied to roughly 0.45 to 1 ug RNA. One entry per CDR3 protein, called by TCRdb with MiXCR from the immunoSEQ multiplex PCR reads. The sample lists about 140,000 distinct CDR3 sequences, approximately 95% seen once, with 0.14% in the top ten. Sequencing was carried out using CD4+ T cells from PBMCs. All receptors come from a human donor with Susac syndrome.

The chain combines TRBV20-1 with TRBJ1-6; no clear D. V lost 3 bases and J 7 bases, leaving 13 bases between the germline ends. The CDR3 totals 14 residues. The V gene's germline CDR1 is DFQATT and CDR2 SNEGSKA (reference sequence). The CDR3 spells CSARREYLNSPLHF. CDR3 DNA sequence: TGCAGTGCTAGGCGGGAGTATCTCAATTCACCCCTCCACTTT.

The V and J genes are TRBV28 and TRBJ2-2, with TRBD2 identical over 10 bases. Per the germline V gene, CDR1 is MDHEN and CDR2 is SYDVKM. The CDR3 has 17 amino acids. V was clipped by 6 bases and J by 7 bases; unmatched bases: 14. This CDR3 is CASSSAPGLARGGELFF. The CDR3 coding sequence is TGTGCCAGCAGCTCAGCCCCGGGACTAGCGCGAGGCGGGGAGCTGTTTTTT.

The genes are TRBV5-1 and TRBJ2-3; TRBD2 matches at 8 bases. This CDR3 region has 16 residues. Looked up from germline, CDR1 is SGHRS and CDR2 is YFSETQ. V was clipped by 4 bases and J by 2 bases; unmatched bases: 9. DNA of the CDR3: TGCGCCAGCAGCCCCAAAGCGGGAGCGACCACAGATACGCAGTATTTT. Its translation: CASSPKAGATTDTQYF.

J is TRBJ2-3 and V is TRBV9; 7 nucleotides align to TRBD2. The CDR3 runs to 14 residues. Trimming removed 2 bases from V and 5 bases from J; junction bases left unmatched: 5. Germline assignment: CDR1 SGDLS and CDR2 YYNGEE. CDR3 sequence: CASSVAGARDTQYF. The CDR3 nucleotides are TGTGCCAGCAGCGTCGCGGGAGCCAGAGATACGCAGTATTTT. Combining the CDR3 with reference TRBV9 and TRBJ2-3 gives the whole variable domain DSGVTQTPKHLITATGQRVTLRCSPRSGDLSVYWYQQSLDQGLQFLIQYYNGEERAKGNILERFSAQQFPDLHSELNLSSLELGDSALYFCASSVAGARDTQYFGPGTRLTVL.

The chain recombines TRBV19 with TRBJ1-5, with D tentatively TRBD1 (6 bases). The germline V gene has CDR1 LNHDA and CDR2 SQIVND (reference sequence). The ends were cut back, 3 bases at V and 3 bases at J, with 15 bases in the middle. The length of the CDR3 is 16 residues. The CDR3, as DNA: TGTGCCAGTAGTATGAAAGGACAGACATTCAATCAGCCCCAGCATTTT. Residues: CASSMKGQTFNQPQHF. Filled out from reference TRBV19 and TRBJ1-5, the complete variable domain reads DGGITQSPKYLFRKEGQNVTLSCEQNLNHDAMYWYRQDPGQGLRLIYYSQIVNDFQKGDIAEGYSVSREKKESFPLTVTSAQKNPTAFYLCASSMKGQTFNQPQHFGDGTRLSIL.

The chain recombines TRBV19 with TRBJ2-7; either TRBD1 or TRBD2 may supply D (5 bases each). Germline CDR1 reads LNHDA; CDR2 reads SQIVND (reference sequence). The CDR3 consists of 16 residues. V lost 4 bases, J lost 2 bases, and 18 bases lay in between. The CDR3 bases are TGTGCCAGTAGTACTTCCGGGACGAGGGGAACCTACGAGCAGTACTTC. It specifies CASSTSGTRGTYEQYF.

The CDR3 is CASSASGSGGELFF. The CDR3 DNA sequence: TGTGCCAGCAGCGCCTCGGGGTCCGGCGGGGAGCTGTTTTTT. This sequence joins TRBV9 and TRBJ2-2, with D possibly TRBD2 on 5 matching bases. From germline, CDR1 is SGDLS and CDR2 YYNGEE. The CDR3 is made up of 14 amino acids. Trimming cost V 3 bases and J 7 bases, with 13 bases left between them.